This T cell receptor beta chain was profiled in a study of shared clonotypes between healthy human individuals. Study-level findings and limits: Investigators expected sequencing depth to affect clonotype sharing among donors.

The germline V gene has CDR1 SGHNT and CDR2 YENEEA. This CDR3 is built from 14 residues. Trimming stripped 0 bases from V and 3 bases from J, with 5 bases between. Concerning this clone: The antigen remains unidentified. This specimen includes other DNA sequences encoding the same CDR3.

TCRdb's copy holds only in-frame clones and misses some; the assay was immunoSEQ multiplex PCR. In the table there are approximately 480,000 clones, almost 80% of which are singletons. Donors had no recently reported acute infections or vaccinations and were HIV-negative. Some 100 million PBMCs went into genomic DNA for unsorted samples. This receptor was taken from a woman aged 40 to 49 in good health. Some clones in this sample may be carry-over from other donors' samples. The chain couples TRBV11-3 to TRBJ2-2; D not resolved. Input material: PBMCs. CDR3 sequence: CASSLDRDTGELFF. CDR3 bases: TGTGCCAGCAGCTTAGATCGGGACACCGGGGAGCTGTTTTTT.